The 31 T cell receptor beta chains listed next were all sequenced from one sample in a study of blood T cell repertoires in COVID-19. The protocol was immunoSEQ multiplex PCR, while the TCRdb copy is restricted to in-frame clones and leaves out a portion. The table includes 35,000 to 45,000 clones, roughly 84% detected once. Sequencing was done on a sample of peripheral blood. The receptors here all came from a human donor in a cohort sampled during active COVID-19.

The chain links TRBV30 to TRBJ1-1, with D maybe TRBD1 (6 bases). The CDR3 runs to 15 residues. V lost 3 bases to trimming and J lost 4 bases, with 18 bases between them. Germline assignment: CDR1 GTSNPN and CDR2 SVGIG (reference sequence). The CDR3 DNA sequence: TGTGCCTGGAGGCGGGGGGGGGCTATGGGCACTGAAGCTTTCTTT. Protein sequence: CAWRRGGAMGTEAFF.

On this clone: This same CDR3 is encoded by further DNA sequences in the sample. V gene TRBV5-1 combines with J gene TRBJ1-5, with D unresolved. CDR3 length: 14 residues. V was cut by 0 bases and J by 2 bases, with 6 bases left in between. Per germline, CDR1 SGHRS and CDR2 YFSETQ. CDR3 amino acids: CASSLVGGNQPQHF. The CDR3 nucleotides read TGCGCCAGCAGCTTGGTGGGCGGCAATCAGCCCCAGCATTTT. Full variable domain (rest looked up from reference TRBV5-1 and TRBJ1-5): KAGVTQTPRYLIKTRGQQVTLSCSPISGHRSVSWYQQTPGQGLQFLFEYFSETQRNKGNFPGRFSGRQFSNSRSEMNVSTLELGDSALYLCASSLVGGNQPQHFGDGTRLSIL.

The chain couples TRBV5-6 to TRBJ2-7; D possibly corresponds to TRBD2 (5 bases). The germline CDR1 and CDR2 sequences are SGHDT and YYEEEE. This CDR3 has 14 amino acids. V shed 5 bases and J shed 2 bases, with 14 bases lying between them. The CDR3 sequence: CASSTTSGTYEQYF. The CDR3 DNA follows: TGTGCCAGCAGTACAACCTCCGGGACCTACGAGCAGTACTTC.

This chain connects TRBV7-3 to TRBJ1-2; D perhaps matches TRBD1 (5 bases). This CDR3 has 13 amino acids. V lost 1 base, J lost 9 bases, and 12 bases lay in between. Germline V gives CDR1 SGHTA, CDR2 FQGTGA. CDR3 nucleotides: TGTGCCAGCAGCTTAATCGATGGGGCCAGCTACACCTTC. It codes for CASSLIDGASYTF.

This chain links TRBV7-9 with TRBJ2-1; the D gene is possibly TRBD2 (7 bases). Trimming shortened V by 7 bases and J by 2 bases, and 15 bases separated the two germline ends. CDR1 is SEHNR, CDR2 FQNEAQ, per germline (reference sequence). The CDR3 covers 15 residues. CDR3 sequence: CASTQGGGPYNEQFF. The CDR3 DNA reads TGTGCCAGCACCCAAGGGGGGGGCCCCTACAATGAGCAGTTCTTC.

The chain employs TRBV6-1 and TRBJ1-2, with a weak D call TRBD1 (6 bases). The CDR3 consists of 15 residues. The germline V gene has CDR1 MNHNS and CDR2 SASEGT. Trimming removed 2 bases at V and 3 bases at J, with 13 bases between. CDR3 nucleotides: TGTGCCAGCAGTGAATGGATGGGGGCGGACTATGGCTACACCTTC. The encoded protein is CASSEWMGADYGYTF.

This chain joins TRBV9 and TRBJ2-1, with TRBD2 matching 7 bases. The CDR3 length is 15 residues. V was pared by 4 bases and J by 5 bases, with 9 bases of the junction left unmatched. Germline CDR1 and CDR2: SGDLS and YYNGEE. The DNA for the CDR3 is TGTGCCAGCAGCCCCCGTGGGGGACTAAACAATGAGCAGTTCTTC. It is translated as CASSPRGGLNNEQFF.

The V gene is TRBV28, the J gene TRBJ1-2, with D possibly being TRBD1 (6 bases). V was shortened by 5 bases and J by 3 bases, with 16 bases between the two germline ends. This CDR3 spans 15 amino acids. CDR1 is MDHEN and CDR2 is SYDVKM in the germline V gene. For the CDR3, the DNA is TGTGCCAGCAGTCGCCGGGGGGGGCTGGACTATGGCTACACCTTC. This encodes CASSRRGGLDYGYTF.

J is TRBJ2-1 and V is TRBV5-4; D perhaps matches TRBD1 (6 bases). The germline gives CDR1 SGHNT, CDR2 YYREEE (reference sequence). Trimming took 0 bases from V and 1 from J, leaving 14 bases between them. The length of the CDR3 is 17 residues. CDR3 DNA sequence: TGTGCCAGCAGCTTGGGTGGGGGCGCAAGGTCCTACAATGAGCAGTTCTTC. As protein: CASSLGGGARSYNEQFF. Drawing the rest from reference TRBV5-4 and TRBJ2-1, the complete variable domain is ETGVTQSPTHLIKTRGQQVTLRCSSQSGHNTVSWYQQALGQGPQFIFQYYREEENGRGNFPPRFSGLQFPNYSSELNVNALELDDSALYLCASSLGGGARSYNEQFFGPGTRLTVL.

This chain joins TRBV10-3 and TRBJ2-3; D not resolved. Trimming took off 6 bases at V and 6 bases at J, with 7 bases between the two ends. The CDR3 is 11 residues long. CDR1 is ENHRY, CDR2 SYGVKD, per germline. The CDR3 sequence is CAISPQDTQYF. CDR3 DNA sequence: TGTGCCATCAGCCCCCAGGATACGCAGTATTTT.

This rearrangement joins TRBV15 to TRBJ1-2; TRBD1 is a possible D gene (6 bases). The CDR3 consists of 14 residues. With 4 bases removed from V and 4 bases from J, the gap between germline ends came to 13 bases. Germline V gene sequence: CDR1 LNHNV, CDR2 YYDKDF (reference sequence). The CDR3 spells CATSIVSGVYGYTF. In DNA form, the CDR3 reads TGTGCCACCAGCATTGTGTCAGGGGTCTATGGCTACACCTTC.

The chain uses TRBV11-3 and TRBJ1-1; weak D call: TRBD1 (6 bases). The CDR3 is 16 amino acids. The germline CDR1 and CDR2 sequences are SGHNT and YENEEA. V lost 7 bases, J lost 0 bases, and 18 bases lay in between. The CDR3 nucleotides read TGTGCCAGCACCAAAGGGGGGGAGGCGATGAACACTGAAGCTTTCTTT. It codes for CASTKGGEAMNTEAFF.

This clone was counted once. V gene TRBV6-5 combines with J gene TRBJ2-6; 7 bases line up with TRBD1. Trimming cost V 10 bases and J 6 bases; bases outside gene matches: 12. Germline CDR1 and CDR2: MNHEY and SVGAGI. CDR3 length: 15 amino acids. The CDR3 spells CATRWTGLKANVLTF. CDR3 sequence (DNA): TGTGCCACCAGGTGGACAGGTTTGAAGGCCAACGTCCTGACTTTC.

In DNA form, the CDR3 reads TGTGCCAGCTCACCCCCGTCCTCCGGGACAGTCTCTGGAAACACCATATATTTT. It yields the protein CASSPPSSGTVSGNTIYF. The gene calls are TRBV18 and TRBJ1-3; 7 nucleotides match TRBD1. The CDR3 has 18 amino acids. V dropped 3 bases and J dropped 0; count of bases not matched to a gene: 11. Germline CDR1 is KGHSH and CDR2 is LQKENI.

This clone was counted a single time. The gene calls are TRBV18 and TRBJ1-5; 11 bases align to TRBD1. The CDR3 is 15 amino acids. The trim removed 6 bases at V and 7 bases at J, leaving 8 bases unmatched. Germline values: CDR1 KGHSH, CDR2 LQKENI. The CDR3 nucleotides are TGTGCCAGCTCCGAATGGGACAGGGGGACACAGCCCCAGCATTTT. Protein: CASSEWDRGTQPQHF.

This clone was detected only once. This chain uses TRBV10-2 with TRBJ2-6, with 12 bases lining up with TRBD2. This CDR3 spans 17 amino acids. The germline V gene encodes CDR1 WSHSY and CDR2 SAAADI. The J segment lost 4 bases and the V segment lost 6 bases, leaving 7 bases of the junction unmatched. The CDR3 protein is CASRLAGGQSGANVLTF. The CDR3 coding sequence is TGCGCCAGCAGACTAGCGGGGGGTCAGTCCGGGGCCAACGTCCTGACTTTC.

This chain joins TRBV4-2 and TRBJ1-3; the D gene is possibly TRBD1 (5 bases). Germline V lookup: CDR1 LGHNA, CDR2 YNFKEQ. V was cut by 0 bases and J by 10 bases, with 16 bases left in between. This CDR3 region has 15 residues. CDR3 sequence (DNA): TGTGCCAGCAGCCAAGAGGCAGGGCCGGATGTAACCATATATTTT. Amino acid sequence: CASSQEAGPDVTIYF.

The CDR3 reads CASSLRTHPNEQFF. As DNA, the CDR3 is TGTGCCAGCAGTTTGCGGACTCATCCCAATGAGCAGTTCTTC. The rearrangement joins TRBV27 to TRBJ2-1, with D perhaps TRBD2 (5 bases). V lost 3 bases, J lost 6 bases, and 12 bases lay in between. From germline, CDR1 is MNHEY and CDR2 SMNVEV (reference sequence). The CDR3 consists of 14 residues.

This sequence joins TRBV9 and TRBJ2-7; TRBD1 agrees at 8 bases. The length of the CDR3 is 15 residues. V trimming: 3 bases; J trimming: 5 bases; junction bases outside the gene matches: 10. CDR1 and CDR2 from the germline V gene are SGDLS and YYNGEE. The CDR3 protein is CASSGEDRVDHEQYF. The DNA for the CDR3 is TGTGCCAGCAGCGGAGAGGACAGGGTGGATCACGAGCAGTACTTC.

This chain uses TRBV6-5 with TRBJ2-7; TRBD1 aligns across 7 bases. The CDR3 contains 15 residues. Germline V gives CDR1 MNHEY, CDR2 SVGAGI. V lost 8 bases and J lost 4; bases outside the gene matches: 14. The CDR3 spells CASWTGSSASYEQYF. The CDR3, as DNA: TGTGCCAGCTGGACAGGCTCCTCGGCCTCTTACGAGCAGTACTTC.

The chain recombines TRBV7-2 with TRBJ1-1; D is perhaps TRBD1 (6 bases). V was shortened by 4 bases and J by 4 bases, with 13 bases between the two germline ends. CDR1 and CDR2 (germline): SGHTA, FQGNSA. The CDR3 sequence is 14 residues long. CDR3 DNA sequence: TGTGCCAGCAGCTCGTCAGGGGCGCGCACTGAAGCTTTCTTT. Its protein is CASSSSGARTEAFF.

V usage is TRBV7-3 and J usage is TRBJ1-1, with 8 bases matching TRBD1. Unmatched junction bases numbered 9, after V lost 5 bases and J lost 1 base. CDR3 length equals 16 residues. Germline V gene data show CDR1 as SGHTA and CDR2 as FQGTGA. CDR3 amino acids: CASSQGLQGENTEAFF. The DNA for the CDR3 is TGTGCCAGCAGCCAAGGATTACAGGGGGAGAACACTGAAGCTTTCTTT.

This clone has just one count. The gene calls are TRBV6-5 and TRBJ1-2; no clear D gene. This CDR3 comprises 14 residues. With 6 bases removed from V and 4 bases from J, the gap between germline ends came to 15 bases. From germline, CDR1 is MNHEY and CDR2 SVGAGI. Written as DNA, the CDR3 is TGTGCCAGCAGCCAAGTGGCGGATATCTATGGCTACACCTTC. Its translation is CASSQVADIYGYTF.

The genes are TRBV9 and TRBJ2-1; 8 bases agree with TRBD1. CDR1 SGDLS and CDR2 YYNGEE come from the germline V gene. The CDR3 is 14 amino acids. Trimming cost V 4 bases and J 9 bases; bases outside gene matches: 9. CDR3 amino acids: CASSSRSGQGEQFF. The CDR3 coding sequence is TGTGCCAGCAGCTCACGATCAGGACAGGGTGAGCAGTTCTTC.

This chain uses TRBV30 with TRBJ2-7, with 7 bases aligning to TRBD2. The CDR3 extends over 11 amino acids. CDR1 is GTSNPN, CDR2 SVGIG, per germline (reference sequence). J was trimmed by 6 bases and V by 2 bases; bases with no gene match: 1. CDR3 loop: CAWSLAAEQYF. The CDR3 coding sequence is TGTGCCTGGAGTCTAGCGGCCGAGCAGTACTTC.

The J gene is TRBJ1-2, the V gene TRBV5-1; D may be TRBD1 (6 bases). This CDR3 region has 15 residues. The germline CDR1 and CDR2 sequences are SGHRS and YFSETQ. Deletions cut 0 bases from V and 2 bases from J, with 11 bases between. CDR3 nucleotide sequence: TGCGCCAGCAGCTTGGAGGGGACACTCAACTATGGCTACACCTTC. Translation gives CASSLEGTLNYGYTF.

The gene calls are TRBV7-3 and TRBJ1-2; the match to TRBD1 covers 7 bases. Per germline, CDR1 SGHTA and CDR2 FQGTGA. This CDR3 has 14 residues. Germline trimming cut 1 base from V and 7 bases from J; bases unmatched to any gene: 6. CDR3 sequence (DNA): TGTGCCAGCAGCTTAAGTCGAGACAGGGCTGGCTACACCTTC. Residues: CASSLSRDRAGYTF.

V and J are TRBV21-1 and TRBJ1-2; no check of the table's D call, TRBD1, against the DNA was made. TRBV21-1 is a pseudogene locus. The CDR3 totals 16 residues. The CDR3 spells CASSKAGDRGHHGYTF. CDR3 coding DNA: TGTGCCAGCAGCAAAGCGGGGGACAGGGGGCATCATGGCTACACCTTC.

V and J are TRBV28 and TRBJ1-4, with 8 bases fitting TRBD1. The germline V gene has CDR1 MDHEN and CDR2 SYDVKM. V dropped 4 bases and J dropped 8; count of bases not matched to a gene: 12. The CDR3 consists of 16 residues. DNA of the CDR3: TGTGCCAGCAGTTCGATCGGACAGGGTGCGGACGAAAAACTGTTTTTT. Translating it yields CASSSIGQGADEKLFF.

The genes are TRBV2 and TRBJ1-5, with 9 bases fitting TRBD1. Germline CDR1 is SNHLY and CDR2 is FYNNEI. The CDR3 extends over 14 amino acids. V trimming: 4 bases; J trimming: 7 bases; junction bases outside the gene matches: 5. Here the CDR3 DNA reads TGTGCCAGCAGTGTGGACAGGGGTACGCAGCCCCAGCATTTT. Translated, it gives CASSVDRGTQPQHF.

The chain uses TRBV3-1 (or the pseudogene TRBV3-2) and TRBJ1-2; TRBD1 aligns across 10 bases. Germline V CDR1 and CDR2: LGHDT, YNNKEL (reference sequence). The CDR3 totals 15 residues. V was pared by 4 bases and J by 7 bases, with 9 bases of the junction left unmatched. CDR3 sequence (DNA): TGTGCCAGCAGCCCCCGGGACAGGGGTTATAGTGGCTACACCTTC. It codes for CASSPRDRGYSGYTF.